Below, 29 T cell receptor beta chains from the same sample are listed, as sequenced in a study of blood T cell repertoires in COVID-19. Some clones are missing from TCRdb's copy, which holds only in-frame ones; the method was immunoSEQ multiplex PCR. The sample holds 85,000 to 110,000 clones, roughly 90% seen once. Sample: peripheral blood. The receptors come from an elderly woman in a cohort sampled during active COVID-19.

V usage is TRBV30 and J usage is TRBJ1-6; D not resolved. V dropped 6 bases and J dropped 6 bases, with 9 bases sitting between them. The CDR3 has 12 amino acids. Per the germline V gene, CDR1 is GTSNPN and CDR2 is SVGIG (reference sequence). The CDR3 is CACAGFNSPLHF. In DNA, the CDR3 is TGTGCCTGCGCAGGCTTTAATTCACCCCTCCACTTT. Combining the CDR3 with reference TRBV30 and TRBJ1-6 gives the whole variable domain SQTIHQWPATLVQPVGSPLSLECTVEGTSNPNLYWYRQAAGRGLQLLFYSVGIGQISSEVPQNLSASRPQDRQFILSSKKLLLSDSGFYLCACAGFNSPLHFGNGTRLTVT.

The V call is TRBV24-1, the J call TRBJ2-5; 7 nucleotides match TRBD1. There are 16 residues in the CDR3. The junction had 6 bases not matched to a gene; V was cut back by 2 bases and J by 1 base. The germline CDR1 and CDR2 sequences are KGHDR and SFDVKD. The CDR3 loop is CATSDSRDRPQETQYF. In DNA form, the CDR3 reads TGTGCCACCAGTGATTCTCGGGACAGACCCCAAGAGACCCAGTACTTC.

A few counts support this clone. V gene TRBV19 combines with J gene TRBJ1-3, with TRBD1 matching 7 bases. There are 16 residues in the CDR3. Germline lookup yields CDR1 LNHDA and CDR2 SQIVND (reference sequence). V was clipped by 4 bases and J by 3 bases; unmatched bases: 9. The CDR3 is CASSTLGGGLGNTIYF. CDR3 DNA: TGTGCCAGTAGTACCCTTGGAGGGGGCCTTGGAAACACCATATATTTT.

The rearrangement links TRBV18 to TRBJ1-2; the match to TRBD1 covers 7 bases. CDR3 length: 11 residues. Germline V CDR1 and CDR2: KGHSH, LQKENI. The trim removed 3 bases at V and 8 bases at J, leaving 0 bases unmatched. The DNA of the CDR3 is TGTGCCAGCTCACCGGGACAGGGCTACACCTTC. It encodes CASSPGQGYTF. Variable domain in full (rest from reference TRBV18 and TRBJ1-2): NAGVMQNPRHLVRRRGQEARLRCSPMKGHSHVYWYRQLPEEGLKFMVYLQKENIIDESGMPKERFSAEFPKEGPSILRIQQVVRGDSAAYFCASSPGQGYTFGSGTRLTVV.

This chain uses TRBV19 with TRBJ1-5; 10 positions match TRBD1. The CDR3 runs to 16 residues. Germline lookup yields CDR1 LNHDA and CDR2 SQIVND (reference sequence). Trimming at V came to 5 bases and at J to 4 bases, leaving 8 bases not matched to a gene. This CDR3 reads CASSRPGQGQNQPQHF. CDR3 bases: TGTGCCAGTAGTCGACCGGGACAGGGGCAGAATCAGCCCCAGCATTTT.

The chain carries TRBV9 and TRBJ2-1, with D possibly matching TRBD1 (5 bases). V gave up 0 bases and J gave up 8 bases, with 15 bases separating them. The CDR3 length is 15 residues. Germline V CDR1 and CDR2: SGDLS, YYNGEE. The CDR3 DNA reads TGTGCCAGCAGCGTAGGTGGTGGGGCTGGGGATGAGCAGTTCTTC. As protein: CASSVGGGAGDEQFF.

The chain carries TRBV19 and TRBJ2-5; 7 nucleotides agree with TRBD2. Germline-derived CDR1 and CDR2 are LNHDA and SQIVND (reference sequence). V gave up 6 bases and J gave up 3 bases; unmatched junction bases: 4. The CDR3 sequence is 13 residues long. CDR3 DNA sequence: TGTGCCAGTAGGATCGGGGGGAAAGAGACCCAGTACTTC. The encoded protein is CASRIGGKETQYF.

This chain connects TRBV24-1 to TRBJ2-1; 8 positions agree with TRBD2. In germline, CDR1 is KGHDR, CDR2 SFDVKD. V trimming: 7 bases; J trimming: 7 bases; junction bases outside the gene matches: 14. The CDR3 has 16 residues. CDR3 protein: CATSEAAGRAVNEQFF. For the CDR3, the DNA is TGTGCCACCAGCGAGGCGGCCGGGAGGGCCGTTAATGAGCAGTTCTTC.

The chain recombines TRBV6-2 or TRBV6-3 with TRBJ1-4, with a tentative D call TRBD1 (6 bases). V was clipped by 6 bases and J by 5 bases, with 13 bases between them. CDR1 and CDR2 from the germline V gene are MNHEY and SVGEGT. The CDR3 sequence is 14 residues long. The CDR3 reads CASSLIGQNEKLFF. CDR3 in DNA: TGTGCCAGCAGCCTCATCGGACAGAATGAAAAACTGTTTTTT.

This clone was recorded only once. The V gene is TRBV5-5, the J gene TRBJ2-1; maybe TRBD2 (7 bases). The germline V and J ends were trimmed by 3 bases and 4 bases, with 14 bases remaining between them. Germline V gene data show CDR1 as SGHKS and CDR2 as YYEKEE (reference sequence). The CDR3 is 15 amino acids. CDR3 sequence reads: CASSWEGTRYNEQFF. The CDR3 nucleotides are TGTGCCAGCAGCTGGGAGGGGACACGTTACAATGAGCAGTTCTTC.

The chain has TRBV5-1 and TRBJ2-7; 9 nucleotides match TRBD2. V lost 4 bases and J lost 2; bases outside the gene matches: 16. From germline, CDR1 is SGHRS and CDR2 YFSETQ. CDR3 length equals 18 residues. CDR3 amino acids: CASSLWEGSLAGTYEQYF. The DNA of the CDR3 is TGCGCCAGCAGCCTTTGGGAGGGTAGCCTAGCGGGGACCTACGAGCAGTACTTC. Full variable domain (rest looked up from reference TRBV5-1 and TRBJ2-7): KAGVTQTPRYLIKTRGQQVTLSCSPISGHRSVSWYQQTPGQGLQFLFEYFSETQRNKGNFPGRFSGRQFSNSRSEMNVSTLELGDSALYLCASSLWEGSLAGTYEQYFGPGTRLTVT.

The rearrangement joins TRBV5-1 to TRBJ2-3; 15 bases fit TRBD2. This CDR3 has 16 amino acids. CDR1 is SGHRS and CDR2 is YFSETQ in the germline V gene. V lost 3 bases and J lost 6; bases outside the gene matches: 5. CDR3 coding DNA: TGCGCCAGCAGCTATCGGACTAGCGGGAGGGCCGATACGCAGTATTTT. It specifies CASSYRTSGRADTQYF.

The chain carries TRBV7-3 and TRBJ1-1, with TRBD1 matching 7 bases. Germline V gene sequence: CDR1 SGHTA, CDR2 FQGTGA. The trim removed 5 bases at V and 6 bases at J, leaving 6 bases unmatched. The CDR3 has 13 amino acids. The DNA of the CDR3 is TGTGCCAGCAGCCAAGACAGGGAGGCTGAAGCTTTCTTT. Protein product: CASSQDREAEAFF.

This rearrangement joins TRBV5-6 to TRBJ2-3; 15 nucleotides agree with TRBD2. After removal of 4 bases from V and 4 bases from J, the junction contained 7 bases not matched to a gene. CDR1 and CDR2 (germline): SGHDT, YYEEEE. The CDR3 sequence is 17 residues long. Written as DNA, the CDR3 is TGTGCCAGCAGCCTAAGGACTAGCGGGAGGGGAGCAGATACGCAGTATTTT. Its protein is CASSLRTSGRGADTQYF.

The rearrangement joins TRBV5-1 to TRBJ1-2, with a weak D call TRBD1 (6 bases). The CDR3 spans 14 residues. The germline V gene encodes CDR1 SGHRS and CDR2 YFSETQ. V lost 6 bases and J lost 0, with 12 bases in between. The CDR3 nucleotides read TGCGCCAGCACCCGGACAGAGTCTAACTATGGCTACACCTTC. Protein product: CASTRTESNYGYTF.

The chain is built from TRBV7-3 and TRBJ2-7; D call uncertain. Germline loops: CDR1 SGHTA, CDR2 FQGTGA. The CDR3 sequence is 14 residues long. V was cut by 1 base and J by 5 bases, with 12 bases left in between. The CDR3 DNA reads TGTGCCAGCAGCTTAATACCCACAGCCGACGAGCAGTACTTC. Translation: CASSLIPTADEQYF.

The chain joins TRBV5-1 to TRBJ1-4, with D maybe TRBD1 (6 bases). This CDR3 is built from 15 residues. Per the germline V gene, CDR1 is SGHRS and CDR2 is YFSETQ. Between the trimmed V and J ends, which lost 0 bases and 6 bases, there was a span of 12 bases. The CDR3 nucleotides read TGCGCCAGCAGCTTGGGGTACCAGGGGCATGAAAAACTGTTTTTT. Translation gives CASSLGYQGHEKLFF.

The chain has TRBV11-2 and TRBJ1-3; D unresolved. The V end was cut by 5 bases, the J end by 1 base, with 12 bases between. CDR3 size: 15 residues. The V gene's germline CDR1 is SGHAT and CDR2 FQNNGV. For the CDR3, the DNA is TGTGCCAGCAGCCCCCTCATGCAGTCTGGAAACACCATATATTTT. Protein sequence: CASSPLMQSGNTIYF.

V usage is TRBV27 and J usage is TRBJ2-5; TRBD2 aligns across 7 bases. Germline CDR1 MNHEY, CDR2 SMNVEV (reference sequence). This CDR3 has 15 residues. With 1 base clipped from V and 4 bases from J, the junction kept 6 bases outside the gene matches. The CDR3 DNA sequence: TGTGCCAGCAGTTTATTTGGGAGGGTTCCAGAGACCCAGTACTTC. This sequence encodes CASSLFGRVPETQYF.

This clone showed up just once. The chain recombines TRBV19 with TRBJ2-7; 10 nucleotides align to TRBD1. Trimming at V came to 1 base and at J to 5 bases, leaving 11 bases not matched to a gene. Germline assignment: CDR1 LNHDA and CDR2 SQIVND (reference sequence). The CDR3 contains 17 residues. Written as DNA, the CDR3 is TGTGCCAGTAGTATAGGGAGATTAGGGACAGGGGCTCACGAGCAGTACTTC. Its protein is CASSIGRLGTGAHEQYF.

The chain employs TRBV10-3 and TRBJ2-7; perhaps TRBD2 as D (5 bases). V lost 11 bases and J 6 bases, leaving 20 bases between the germline ends. The CDR3 has 13 residues. The V gene's germline CDR1 is ENHRY and CDR2 SYGVKD. CDR3 sequence reads: CALTRRLPCEQYF. In DNA, the CDR3 is TGTGCCCTTACTAGGCGGCTCCCTTGCGAGCAGTACTTC.

The chain joins TRBV27 to TRBJ1-3; 10 bases fit TRBD1. The V gene's germline CDR1 is MNHEY and CDR2 SMNVEV (reference sequence). V was pared by 5 bases and J by 4 bases, with 14 bases of the junction left unmatched. The CDR3 is 18 amino acids. The CDR3 protein is CASSPYPGQGRGGNTIYF. The CDR3 DNA reads TGTGCCAGCAGTCCTTATCCGGGACAGGGGAGGGGAGGAAACACCATATATTTT.

The gene calls are TRBV28 and TRBJ2-6; D is ambiguous. Trimming removed 3 bases at V and 0 bases at J, with 6 bases between. CDR3 length equals 15 residues. CDR1 is MDHEN and CDR2 is SYDVKM in the germline V gene. CDR3 nucleotide sequence: TGTGCCAGCAGTTTTCTCGTCTCTGGGGCCAACGTCCTGACTTTC. The encoded protein is CASSFLVSGANVLTF.

This clone has more than one count but fewer than ten. The rearrangement links TRBV4-2 to TRBJ2-7, with 8 bases lining up with TRBD1. Unmatched junction bases numbered 7, after V lost 1 base and J lost 8 bases. This CDR3 is built from 14 residues. The germline CDR1 and CDR2 sequences are LGHNA and YNFKEQ. CDR3 sequence: CASSQVETGAKQYF. The CDR3 DNA is TGTGCCAGCAGCCAAGTAGAGACAGGGGCCAAGCAGTACTTC.

The rearrangement uses TRBV7-9 and TRBJ1-4; 12 positions agree with TRBD1. Germline lookup yields CDR1 SEHNR and CDR2 FQNEAQ (reference sequence). The CDR3 is 15 residues long. Trimming at V came to 5 bases and at J to 8 bases, leaving 6 bases not matched to a gene. The CDR3 spells CASSRRDRGREKLFF. The CDR3 bases are TGTGCCAGCAGCCGAAGGGACAGGGGGCGGGAAAAACTGTTTTTT.

This sequence joins TRBV3-1 (or the pseudogene TRBV3-2) and TRBJ2-1, with D uncertain. V shed 0 bases and J shed 3 bases, with 18 bases lying between them. Germline CDR1 and CDR2: LGHDT and YNNKEL (reference sequence). The CDR3 sequence is 18 residues long. CDR3: CASSQDSISASSYNEQFF. The DNA for the CDR3 is TGTGCCAGCAGCCAAGATTCTATTTCAGCTAGTAGCTACAATGAGCAGTTCTTC.

The chain carries TRBV15 and TRBJ1-2, with D possibly TRBD1 on 5 matching bases. The germline V and J ends were trimmed by 0 bases and 5 bases, with 10 bases remaining between them. Germline CDR1 LNHNV, CDR2 YYDKDF (reference sequence). The CDR3 covers 14 residues. The DNA for the CDR3 is TGTGCCACCAGCAGAGACAGGGAATTATATGGCTACACCTTC. This codes for CATSRDRELYGYTF.

The chain is built from TRBV18 and TRBJ2-5; D ambiguous. Looked up from germline, CDR1 is KGHSH and CDR2 is LQKENI. The CDR3 extends over 15 amino acids. V dropped 6 bases and J dropped 2 bases, with 16 bases sitting between them. The CDR3 DNA sequence: TGTGCCAGCTCCCCTAGGATGAGCAGTCAAGAGACCCAGTACTTC. It yields the protein CASSPRMSSQETQYF.

This clone was found once. The V call is TRBV28, the J call TRBJ1-2; 8 nucleotides line up with TRBD1. J gave up 4 bases and V 2 bases, and 6 bases lay outside the gene matches. This CDR3 comprises 15 residues. CDR1 is MDHEN, CDR2 SYDVKM, per germline. The chain's CDR3 is CASSLNPGGAYGYTF. The DNA for the CDR3 is TGTGCCAGCAGTTTAAACCCAGGGGGCGCCTATGGCTACACCTTC.